A single T cell receptor (beta chain) is shown here with its context. V was trimmed by 2 bases and J by 4 bases, leaving 12 bases between them. Germline values: CDR1 MNHNY, CDR2 SVGAGI (reference sequence). CDR3 size: 14 residues. These data originate in a study of technical replicates of blood from several donors. This table comes from immunoSEQ multiplex PCR, and its TCRdb copy is limited to in-frame clones, with some not included. Of about 80,000 clones listed, 80% to 90% are singletons. Source material: PBMCs. V usage is TRBV6-6 and J usage is TRBJ2-7; no firm D call. This sequence was found in a human donor in good health. Some clones in this sample may be carry-over from other donors' samples. CDR3 protein: CASSYSDQKYEQYF. The CDR3 DNA sequence: TGTGCCAGCAGTTACAGCGACCAGAAATACGAGCAGTACTTC.